The 24 T cell receptor beta chains below were found in one sample sequenced in a study of blood T cells in healthy people across ages. A J-beta primer mix and a sample-barcoded 5' primer were used in a second PCR of about 7 to 12 cycles. TCRdb re-analysed the 5' RACE reads in MiXCR, keeping a single row per CDR3 protein. The table lists around 1,100,000 distinct CDR3 sequences, less than 45% of them singletons, with about an eighth in the top ten. Sequencing input: blood. The receptors here all came from a young man in good health.

The chain uses TRBV11-2 and TRBJ1-2; D is ambiguous. CDR1 and CDR2 from the germline V gene are SGHAT and FQNNGV. V shed 6 bases and J shed 4 bases, with 12 bases lying between them. This CDR3 has 13 amino acids. CDR3 sequence (DNA): TGTGCCAGCAGTGCCTCCGGGCCCTATGGCTACACCTTC. It specifies CASSASGPYGYTF.

This clonotype came up a few times. The chain combines TRBV6-1 with TRBJ1-2, with D perhaps matching TRBD1 (5 bases). The CDR3 covers 15 residues. Germline CDR1 MNHNS, CDR2 SASEGT. Trimming removed 7 bases at V and 1 base at J, with 16 bases between. This CDR3 is CASTHRPDSNYGYTF. Here the CDR3 DNA reads TGTGCCAGCACCCACAGGCCAGACAGTAACTATGGCTACACCTTC.

V is TRBV28 and J is TRBJ2-2; the match to TRBD1 covers 9 bases. Germline V CDR1 and CDR2: MDHEN, SYDVKM. This CDR3 comprises 17 residues. The trim removed 5 bases at V and 5 bases at J, leaving 12 bases unmatched. The CDR3 loop is CASSTLLRDRVTGELFF. CDR3 DNA sequence: TGTGCCAGCAGTACCCTTCTCCGGGACAGGGTAACCGGGGAGCTGTTTTTT.

The chain couples TRBV6-1 to TRBJ2-7; no firm D call. The CDR3 totals 13 residues. The V gene's germline CDR1 is MNHNS and CDR2 SASEGT. Trimming cost V 1 base and J 4 bases, with 8 bases left between them. The DNA for the CDR3 is TGTGCCAGCAGTGAAGGGGCAGAATACGAGCAGTACTTC. Translated, it gives CASSEGAEYEQYF.

The rearrangement uses TRBV4-2 and TRBJ1-1; D not certain. From germline, CDR1 is LGHNA and CDR2 YNFKEQ. Trimming removed 1 base from V and 4 bases from J, with 10 bases in between. The CDR3 loop spans 14 amino acids. CDR3 in DNA: TGTGCCAGCAGCCAAGGGCAGGAGATCACTGAAGCTTTCTTT. It codes for CASSQGQEITEAFF.

This clonotype was detected only a few times. This sequence joins TRBV9 and TRBJ1-6; no clear D gene. V was pared by 3 bases and J by 6 bases, with 19 bases between. The CDR3 loop spans 17 amino acids. The germline V gene encodes CDR1 SGDLS and CDR2 YYNGEE. CDR3 protein: CASSEYGESDINSPLHF. CDR3 DNA sequence: TGTGCCAGCAGCGAATACGGAGAGTCGGATATTAATTCACCCCTCCACTTT.

This clonotype was seen only a few times. The chain links TRBV12-5 to TRBJ2-5; 7 bases are shared with TRBD1. The CDR3 runs 15 residues. Looked up from germline, CDR1 is LGHNT and CDR2 is FRNRAP. With V trimmed by 7 bases and J by 4 bases, 12 bases remained unmatched. The CDR3, as DNA: TGTGCTAGTGCCAAGCCCAGGGGGTTCGGAGAGACCCAGTACTTC. Amino acids: CASAKPRGFGETQYF.

V is TRBV12-3 or TRBV12-4 and J is TRBJ1-2; D is uncertain. Trimming removed 6 bases at V and 2 bases at J, with 19 bases between. The CDR3 is 16 residues long. CDR3 amino acids: CASRVHLTGVNYGYTF. DNA for the CDR3: TGTGCCAGCAGAGTCCACCTAACCGGGGTCAACTATGGCTACACCTTC.

In this sample, this clonotype turned up a few times. The DNA for the CDR3 is TGCGCCAGCAGCTTGGCCGTACTAGTGGGCGGGGGGAATGAGCAGTTCTTC. Translated: CASSLAVLVGGGNEQFF. The chain is built from TRBV5-1 and TRBJ2-1; 8 bases map to TRBD2. V shed 0 bases, J shed 7 bases, and the junction held 12 bases outside the gene matches. The germline gives CDR1 SGHRS, CDR2 YFSETQ. CDR3 length equals 17 residues.

This sequence joins TRBV28 and TRBJ2-2; D gene uncertain. Germline values: CDR1 MDHEN, CDR2 SYDVKM. V lost 5 bases and J 4 bases, leaving 11 bases between the germline ends. This CDR3 is built from 14 residues. Written as DNA, the CDR3 is TGTGCCAGCAGTGGGTATCGATTCACCGGGGAGCTGTTTTTT. Translation gives CASSGYRFTGELFF.

This CDR3 reads CASSLYRDYGYTF. For the CDR3, the DNA is TGTGCCAGCAGTTTATATAGGGACTATGGCTACACCTTC. This sequence joins TRBV12-3 or TRBV12-4 and TRBJ1-2; no firm D call. The V gene lost 2 bases and the J gene lost 3 bases, with 7 bases spanning the gap. The CDR3 is made up of 13 amino acids.

The table lists this clonotype with many counts. The CDR3 region has the DNA TGTGCCACCGGACTAGCGGGGGGCGGCAATGAGCAGTACTTC. Amino acids: CATGLAGGGNEQYF. The V call is TRBV24-1, the J call TRBJ2-5, with 14 bases that match TRBD2. The CDR3 consists of 14 residues. Germline CDR1 reads KGHDR; CDR2 reads SFDVKD. J lost 11 bases, V lost 9 bases, and 10 bases had no gene match.

CDR3: CASSPRTGVDSPLHF. The DNA of the CDR3 is TGTGCCAGCAGCCCTCGGACAGGCGTTGATTCACCCCTCCACTTT. This chain uses TRBV9 with TRBJ1-6, with 7 nucleotides matching TRBD1. CDR1 and CDR2 from the germline V gene are SGDLS and YYNGEE. The CDR3 consists of 15 residues. V lost 4 bases to trimming and J lost 8 bases; unmatched junction nucleotides: 9.

This clonotype has a handful of counts. This chain connects TRBV20-1 to TRBJ1-2, with TRBD1 identical over 7 bases. J lost 6 bases, V lost 1 base, and 11 bases had no gene match. Germline loops: CDR1 DFQATT, CDR2 SNEGSKA (reference sequence). The length of the CDR3 is 15 residues. CDR3 nucleotide sequence: TGCAGTGCTAGAGCTACGACGGCAGGGGGAAATGGCTACACCTTC. Translated: CSARATTAGGNGYTF.

The rearrangement joins TRBV20-1 to TRBJ2-1, with 11 bases identical to TRBD2. Unmatched junction bases numbered 7, after V lost 0 bases and J lost 0 bases. Germline V gives CDR1 DFQATT, CDR2 SNEGSKA (reference sequence). CDR3 length equals 18 residues. CDR3 in amino acids: CSARDELAGDLSYNEQFF. Written as DNA, the CDR3 is TGCAGTGCTAGAGATGAACTAGCGGGGGACCTCTCCTACAATGAGCAGTTCTTC.

This clonotype was seen once. This chain uses TRBV12-3 or TRBV12-4 with TRBJ2-3; 7 nucleotides agree with TRBD1. With 5 bases clipped from V and 4 bases from J, the junction kept 9 bases outside the gene matches. The CDR3 is 15 amino acids. The CDR3 region is CASSPRDRLADTQYF. The CDR3 DNA follows: TGTGCCAGCAGTCCCCGGGACAGATTGGCAGATACGCAGTATTTT.

This clonotype was counted between two and nine times. In DNA, the CDR3 is TGTGCCAGCAGTTACAGTATTATTGCGGGGGAAGCTTTCTTT. This gives the protein CASSYSIIAGEAFF. The genes are TRBV6-2 or TRBV6-3 and TRBJ1-1; D gene uncertain. V shed 2 bases and J shed 8 bases, with 15 bases lying between them. Germline values: CDR1 MNHEY, CDR2 SVGEGT. The CDR3 length is 14 residues.

This clonotype was found a few times. The chain couples TRBV6-6 to TRBJ2-3; D unclear. The V end lost 2 bases, the J end lost 3 bases, and 6 bases lay between the germline ends. The CDR3 covers 13 residues. Germline CDR1 is MNHNY and CDR2 is SVGAGI (reference sequence). The DNA for the CDR3 is TGTGCCAGCAGTTACACGGCTACAGATACGCAGTATTTT. Residues: CASSYTATDTQYF.

J is TRBJ2-2 and V is TRBV9; D unclear. This CDR3 has 14 amino acids. The ends were cut back, 5 bases at V and 0 bases at J, with 8 bases in the middle. Germline V lookup: CDR1 SGDLS, CDR2 YYNGEE. The CDR3 sequence is CASRFEANTGELFF. The CDR3, as DNA: TGTGCCAGCAGGTTTGAAGCGAACACCGGGGAGCTGTTTTTT.

This clonotype was recorded only once. This may come from a read error, since a much larger clone is one base off. The chain recombines TRBV10-3 with TRBJ1-1; 10 nucleotides line up with TRBD1. The CDR3 extends over 15 amino acids. The germline gives CDR1 ENHRY, CDR2 SYGVKD. V shed 6 bases and J 5 bases; nucleotides not matched to a gene: 9. CDR3 coding DNA: TGTGCCATCAGAGCACCGGGACAGGGGCCTACTGAAGCTTTCTTT. As protein: CAIRAPGQGPTEAFF.

The rearrangement joins TRBV20-1 to TRBJ2-1; 7 bases are a match to TRBD1. The closer fit of TRBJ2-7 to the DNA end suggests the J call may be wrong. The CDR3 extends over 17 amino acids. CDR1 and CDR2 from the germline V gene are DFQATT and SNEGSKA (reference sequence). The CDR3 bases are TGCAGTGCTAGGAACCCGACGTGGGACAGAGGGTACAATGAGCAGTACTTC. Protein sequence: CSARNPTWDRGYNEQYF.

This clonotype was seen only a few times. The chain links TRBV6-5 to TRBJ1-2; D gene unclear. The CDR3 length is 14 residues. Germline V gene data show CDR1 as MNHEY and CDR2 as SVGAGI. V dropped 2 bases and J dropped 5 bases, with 12 bases sitting between them. The CDR3 DNA reads as TGTGCCAGCAGTTACAGGCCAGTGCGGTATGGCTACACCTTC. Protein product: CASSYRPVRYGYTF.

The chain joins TRBV5-1 to TRBJ1-2; possible D gene TRBD1, 5 bases. Trimming shortened V by 6 bases and J by 3 bases, and 18 bases separated the two germline ends. Germline values: CDR1 SGHRS, CDR2 YFSETQ. This CDR3 has 15 residues. DNA for the CDR3: TGCGCCAGCAATACGGGCGCGGGCAGGGACTATGGCTACACCTTC. Translation: CASNTGAGRDYGYTF. The variable domain in full, with the rest retrieved from reference TRBV5-1 and TRBJ1-2, is KAGVTQTPRYLIKTRGQQVTLSCSPISGHRSVSWYQQTPGQGLQFLFEYFSETQRNKGNFPGRFSGRQFSNSRSEMNVSTLELGDSALYLCASNTGAGRDYGYTFGSGTRLTVV.

The rearrangement links TRBV4-2 to TRBJ2-3; TRBD2 matches at 9 bases. V trimming: 1 base; J trimming: 1 base; junction bases outside the gene matches: 6. CDR1 and CDR2 (germline): LGHNA, YNFKEQ. CDR3 length equals 17 residues. The CDR3 nucleotides are TGTGCCAGCAGCCAAGTAATAGCGGGAGCAGGCACAGATACGCAGTATTTT. Amino acids: CASSQVIAGAGTDTQYF.